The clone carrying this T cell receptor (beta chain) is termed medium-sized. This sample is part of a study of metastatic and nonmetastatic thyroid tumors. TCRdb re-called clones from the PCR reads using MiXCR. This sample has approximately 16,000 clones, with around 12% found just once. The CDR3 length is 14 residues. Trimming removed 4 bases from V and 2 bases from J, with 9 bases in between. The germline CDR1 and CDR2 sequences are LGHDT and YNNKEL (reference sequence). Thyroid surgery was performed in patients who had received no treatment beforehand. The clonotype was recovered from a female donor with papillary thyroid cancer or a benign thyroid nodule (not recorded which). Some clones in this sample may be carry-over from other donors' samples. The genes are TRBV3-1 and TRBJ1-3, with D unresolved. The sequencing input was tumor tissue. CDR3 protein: CASSPLAAGNTIYF. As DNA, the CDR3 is TGTGCCAGCAGCCCGCTCGCGGCTGGAAACACCATATATTTT.